This T cell receptor beta chain was profiled in a study of CD8+ T cells in alopecia areata. Study in general: Tofacitinib therapy lasting 6 to 18 months was followed by 6 months off drug. Severity scores in treated patients reflected the percentage of scalp affected.

The sequencing template was cDNA reverse transcribed from extracted RNA. Profiled with immunoSEQ multiplex PCR; TCRdb holds only in-frame clones, not every one. Among around 200,000 clones, 45% to 65% were seen once, and the ten largest hold around 0.69%. With respect to this clone: Its target is unknown.

From germline, CDR1 is SGDLS and CDR2 YYNGEE. This CDR3 spans 13 amino acids. Trimming removed 3 bases from V and 5 bases from J; junction bases left unmatched: 1. Study observations and caveats: With one nonresponder, baseline CD8+ expansion's link to response remains uncertain.

Indicated treatment: oral pan-JAK inhibitor, 5-10 mg twice daily. The study team obtained lesional scalp punch biopsies and peripheral blood from alopecia areata patients. The sample here was CD4+ T cells sorted from blood, taken at week 4, from a patient treated with tofacitinib. The receptor was isolated from a human donor with alopecia areata. The chain uses TRBV9 and TRBJ2-2, with 7 bases matching TRBD2. The CDR3 DNA sequence: TGTGCCAGCAGCGGTAGCGGGACCGGGGAGCTGTTTTTT. Translated, it gives CASSGSGTGELFF.